The 22 T cell receptor beta chains reported below all come from one sample, sequenced in a study of blood T cell repertoires in COVID-19. Only in-frame clones appear in the TCRdb table, and some are missing; sequencing was by immunoSEQ multiplex PCR. The sample lists about 260,000 clones, around 90% occurring once. The source material was peripheral blood. The source is a human donor in a cohort sampled during active COVID-19.

The J gene is TRBJ1-1, the V gene TRBV29-1; D perhaps matches TRBD1 (5 bases). The CDR3 runs to 13 residues. Germline CDR1 reads SQVTM; CDR2 reads ANQGSEA. Trimming took off 6 bases at V and 1 base at J, with 12 bases between the two ends. CDR3 coding DNA: TGCAGCGTGGGACGGGGAGGGAACACTGAAGCTTTCTTT. Its protein product is CSVGRGGNTEAFF.

The CDR3 is CASRLGRGRNTIYF. CDR3 coding DNA: TGTGCAAGTCGCTTAGGCAGGGGTAGAAACACCATATATTTT. This chain uses TRBV12-2 with TRBJ1-3; the listed D gene, TRBD1, was not tested against the DNA. TRBV12-2 represents a pseudogene. CDR3 length: 14 amino acids.

The genes are TRBV18 and TRBJ1-4, with D possibly being TRBD1 (5 bases). The ends were cut back, 3 bases at V and 5 bases at J, with 10 bases in the middle. There are 14 residues in the CDR3. Germline V lookup: CDR1 KGHSH, CDR2 LQKENI. The CDR3 DNA reads TGTGCCAGCTCACCGGGGCAGATAAATGAAAAACTGTTTTTT. Its translation: CASSPGQINEKLFF.

The chain links TRBV30 to TRBJ2-4, with 11 bases identical to TRBD2. The CDR3 spans 13 residues. The V gene's germline CDR1 is GTSNPN and CDR2 SVGIG (reference sequence). After removal of 4 bases from V and 9 bases from J, the junction contained 5 bases not matched to a gene. The CDR3 loop reads CAWNSGGEGIQYF. CDR3 nucleotides: TGTGCCTGGAATAGCGGGGGGGAGGGCATTCAGTACTTC.

V is TRBV7-6 and J is TRBJ2-7; D is possibly TRBD2 (6 bases). The CDR3 extends over 15 amino acids. The germline V gene encodes CDR1 SGHVS and CDR2 FNYEAQ. Trimming pared 2 bases from V and 1 base from J, leaving 12 bases between. The CDR3 loop reads CASSLRVAASYEQYF. In DNA, the CDR3 is TGTGCCAGCAGCTTACGGGTAGCGGCATCCTACGAGCAGTACTTC.

The rearrangement uses TRBV18 and TRBJ2-7; TRBD2 aligns across 8 bases. Per germline, CDR1 KGHSH and CDR2 LQKENI. Unmatched junction bases numbered 9, after V lost 6 bases and J lost 5 bases. CDR3 length: 14 residues. This CDR3 is CASSAGSGRDEQYF. Here the CDR3 DNA reads TGTGCCAGCTCGGCGGGGAGCGGGAGAGACGAGCAGTACTTC.

The chain is built from TRBV27 and TRBJ1-6; D ambiguous. CDR3 length equals 14 residues. Per germline, CDR1 MNHEY and CDR2 SMNVEV (reference sequence). Deletions cut 8 bases from V and 0 bases from J, with 8 bases between. The CDR3 DNA follows: TGTGCCAGCTCCCCTAGCTCCTATAATTCACCCCTCCACTTT. Translated: CASSPSSYNSPLHF.

This chain uses TRBV11-2 with TRBJ1-1, with D hard to call. V dropped 2 bases and J dropped 2 bases, with 9 bases sitting between them. This CDR3 region has 14 residues. Germline lookup yields CDR1 SGHAT and CDR2 FQNNGV. CDR3 DNA sequence: TGTGCCAGCAGCTTACACCGGTTTAACACTGAAGCTTTCTTT. It yields the protein CASSLHRFNTEAFF.

This clone was picked up a small number of times. The V call is TRBV19, the J call TRBJ1-5; D is undetermined. This CDR3 contains 14 residues. Per germline, CDR1 LNHDA and CDR2 SQIVND (reference sequence). Trimming removed 0 bases from V and 8 bases from J, with 11 bases in between. In DNA form, the CDR3 reads TGTGCCAGTAGTATAGAGGGCCCTATGGAGCCCCAGCATTTT. Translation gives CASSIEGPMEPQHF.

The genes are TRBV2 and TRBJ2-7; no definite D call. Deletions cut 7 bases from V and 2 bases from J, with 18 bases between. CDR1 is SNHLY and CDR2 is FYNNEI in the germline V gene. The CDR3 contains 15 residues. This CDR3 is CASKVSTSPTYEQYF. The CDR3 DNA sequence: TGTGCCAGCAAGGTATCGACAAGCCCGACCTACGAGCAGTACTTC.

The gene calls are TRBV4-3 and TRBJ2-3; 8 bases line up with TRBD2. Unmatched junction bases numbered 7, after V lost 2 bases and J lost 3 bases. Germline V CDR1 and CDR2: LGHNA, YSLEER. The CDR3 has 16 amino acids. The CDR3 DNA sequence: TGCGCCAGCAGCCAAAACCCGGGACTAGGGACAGATACGCAGTATTTT. Translation gives CASSQNPGLGTDTQYF.

The chain couples TRBV6-2 or TRBV6-3 to TRBJ2-1; TRBD2 agrees at 8 bases. V gave up 6 bases and J gave up 4 bases; unmatched junction bases: 8. Germline CDR1 is MNHEY and CDR2 is SVGEGT. The CDR3 is 15 amino acids. Here the CDR3 DNA reads TGTGCCAGCAGCCCGGCGGGGGGAGGTTACAATGAGCAGTTCTTC. Translation gives CASSPAGGGYNEQFF.

This sequence joins TRBV19 and TRBJ2-7; D perhaps matches TRBD2 (6 bases). V lost 5 bases, J lost 3 bases, and 20 bases lay in between. CDR1 and CDR2 from the germline V gene are LNHDA and SQIVND (reference sequence). The CDR3 covers 16 residues. CDR3 DNA sequence: TGTGCCAGTAGTCTTACCCGGGAGCTACCTTTCTACGAGCAGTACTTC. Amino acid sequence: CASSLTRELPFYEQYF.

The chain links TRBV3-1 (or the pseudogene TRBV3-2) to TRBJ1-1; 10 bases align to TRBD1. This CDR3 comprises 16 residues. In germline, CDR1 is LGHDT, CDR2 YNNKEL (reference sequence). Trimming took 0 bases from V and 10 from J; bases not matched to a gene: 11. For the CDR3, the DNA is TGTGCCAGCAGCCAAGATTGGCGCAGGACAGGGGGGAGAGCTTTCTTT. This codes for CASSQDWRRTGGRAFF.

This chain joins TRBV5-1 and TRBJ2-7; D might be TRBD2 (7 bases). The CDR3 loop spans 14 amino acids. V was trimmed by 2 bases and J by 5 bases, leaving 14 bases between them. Germline assignment: CDR1 SGHRS and CDR2 YFSETQ. CDR3 nucleotide sequence: TGCGCCAGCAGCTTAGAGGGGGGGTCCCACGAGCAGTACTTC. Translating gives CASSLEGGSHEQYF.

The chain recombines TRBV4-1 with TRBJ1-1; D unresolved. Trimming took off 3 bases at V and 2 bases at J, with 7 bases between the two ends. CDR1 and CDR2 (germline): MGHRA, YSYEKL. This CDR3 contains 13 residues. The CDR3: CASSQQANTEAFF. The CDR3 DNA reads as TGCGCCAGCAGCCAGCAAGCAAACACTGAAGCTTTCTTT.

The rearrangement uses TRBV6-5 and TRBJ1-2, with 11 bases identical to TRBD1. The germline gives CDR1 MNHEY, CDR2 SVGAGI. The CDR3 has 14 amino acids. V dropped 5 bases and J dropped 5; count of bases not matched to a gene: 4. The CDR3 DNA reads as TGTGCCAGCAGTAGGGACAGGGGGACTTATGGCTACACCTTC. Amino acids: CASSRDRGTYGYTF.

The chain joins TRBV7-3 to TRBJ1-2; 8 bases map to TRBD1. The germline CDR1 and CDR2 sequences are SGHTA and FQGTGA. This CDR3 is built from 13 residues. V trimming: 2 bases; J trimming: 8 bases; junction bases outside the gene matches: 4. CDR3 bases: TGTGCCAGCAGCTTAGGACAGGGCGGAGGCTACACCTTC. Its protein product is CASSLGQGGGYTF.

The chain joins TRBV10-3 to TRBJ2-7; 8 nucleotides line up with TRBD1. The germline gives CDR1 ENHRY, CDR2 SYGVKD. This CDR3 contains 18 residues. V shed 2 bases, J shed 0 bases, and the junction held 12 bases outside the gene matches. CDR3 loop: CAISEPSIRDRLSYEQYF. DNA of the CDR3: TGTGCCATCAGTGAGCCGAGCATCCGGGACAGGCTCTCCTACGAGCAGTACTTC.

This chain joins TRBV6-5 and TRBJ1-6; 8 bases are a match to TRBD1. After removal of 7 bases from V and 5 bases from J, the junction contained 7 bases not matched to a gene. CDR1 MNHEY and CDR2 SVGAGI come from the germline V gene. The CDR3 is 15 amino acids. The chain's CDR3 is CASTGDRGNNSPLHF. The DNA for the CDR3 is TGTGCCAGCACCGGTGACAGGGGTAATAATTCACCCCTCCACTTT.

The chain carries TRBV4-2 and TRBJ2-7, with D tentatively TRBD1 (6 bases). CDR3 length equals 16 residues. V was clipped by 4 bases and J by 4 bases, with 20 bases between them. The V gene's germline CDR1 is LGHNA and CDR2 YNFKEQ. The CDR3 is CASSRSQGPDTYEQYF. In DNA, the CDR3 is TGTGCCAGCAGCCGGTCACAGGGACCGGACACGTACGAGCAGTACTTC.

The chain combines TRBV6-2 or TRBV6-3 with TRBJ1-2; 8 positions agree with TRBD1. The CDR3 runs 15 residues. Germline values: CDR1 MNHEY, CDR2 SVGEGT. V lost 0 bases, J lost 8 bases, and 8 bases stayed unmatched. This CDR3 reads CASSYSGRSGGGYTF. The DNA for the CDR3 is TGTGCCAGCAGTTACTCAGGACGCTCAGGGGGCGGCTACACCTTC.